These 12 T cell receptor beta chains share one sample of origin, sequenced in a study of cytomegalovirus exposure and HLA in healthy donors. Amplification used 60 Vbeta primers and 13 Jbeta primers. The method was immunoSEQ multiplex PCR; TCRdb's version includes in-frame clones alone and lacks a portion of them. The sample has roughly 99,000 clones, over 60% seen once. Sequenced material: PBMCs. Receptors were obtained from a male donor in good health and CMV-seronegative.

This clone was counted a single time. Compared with germline, one end of the junction differs, possibly owing to a read error. This chain joins TRBV6-6 and TRBJ1-4; 8 bases line up with TRBD1. This CDR3 contains 11 residues. The germline CDR1 and CDR2 sequences are MNHNY and SVGAGI (reference sequence). CDR3 DNA sequence: TGTGCCAGCAGTAGCCGGACAGGGTGGGTTTTT. Its translation is CASSSRTGWVF.

This clone came up once. The rearrangement links TRBV5-1 to TRBJ2-3; D is undetermined. In germline, CDR1 is SGHRS, CDR2 YFSETQ. The CDR3 is 11 residues long. V was pared by 5 bases and J by 6 bases, with 7 bases between. The CDR3 loop reads CASSAEDTQYF. In DNA, the CDR3 is TGCGCCAGCAGTGCCGAGGATACGCAGTATTTT.

V and J are TRBV2 and TRBJ1-5; TRBD1 agrees at 9 bases. The length of the CDR3 is 14 residues. J lost 2 bases, V lost 5 bases, and 1 base had no gene match. Germline values: CDR1 SNHLY, CDR2 FYNNEI. CDR3 bases: TGTGCCAGCAGTAGACAGGGGGGCAATCAGCCCCAGCATTTT. This translates into CASSRQGGNQPQHF.

The chain joins TRBV5-6 to TRBJ2-1; 7 bases are shared with TRBD2. The CDR3 is made up of 15 amino acids. V trimming: 3 bases; J trimming: 4 bases; junction bases outside the gene matches: 7. Germline V gene lookup returns CDR1 SGHDT and CDR2 YYEEEE. The CDR3 protein is CASSSAGVGYNEQFF. CDR3 DNA: TGTGCCAGCAGCTCTGCGGGGGTTGGTTACAATGAGCAGTTCTTC.

The chain has TRBV9 and TRBJ2-2; the match to TRBD1 covers 9 bases. The trim removed 0 bases at V and 1 base at J, leaving 4 bases unmatched. CDR1 SGDLS and CDR2 YYNGEE come from the germline V gene. The CDR3 extends over 17 amino acids. The CDR3 DNA is TGTGCCAGCAGCGTAGAGGCGGACAGGGGGAACACCGGGGAGCTGTTTTTT. Translation gives CASSVEADRGNTGELFF.

The rearrangement links TRBV11-2 to TRBJ2-2, with 12 bases fitting TRBD2. Germline V CDR1 and CDR2: SGHAT, FQNNGV. CDR3 length: 16 amino acids. With V trimmed by 6 bases and J by 3 bases, 5 bases remained unmatched. CDR3 sequence reads: CASRPRLAGDTGELFF. The CDR3, as DNA: TGTGCCAGCAGGCCTAGACTAGCGGGAGACACCGGGGAGCTGTTTTTT.

This chain uses TRBV7-9 with TRBJ2-7; D call uncertain. V was trimmed by 1 base and J by 0 bases, leaving 10 bases between them. The CDR3 contains 15 residues. CDR1 is SEHNR and CDR2 is FQNEAQ in the germline V gene (reference sequence). CDR3 in DNA: TGTGCCAGCAGCTTAGATTTTGGCAGCTCCTACGAGCAGTACTTC. Amino acid sequence: CASSLDFGSSYEQYF.

The chain employs TRBV27 and TRBJ2-4; maybe TRBD2 (6 bases). Germline assignment: CDR1 MNHEY and CDR2 SMNVEV (reference sequence). CDR3 size: 14 residues. Trimming pared 3 bases from V and 6 bases from J, leaving 12 bases between. The CDR3 loop is CASSFRGLGNIQYF. CDR3 coding DNA: TGTGCCAGCAGTTTTCGGGGGTTGGGAAACATTCAGTACTTC.

V gene TRBV14 combines with J gene TRBJ1-4; D is unclear. Germline-derived CDR1 and CDR2 are SGHDN and FVKESK. This CDR3 region has 16 residues. V shed 0 bases and J shed 0 bases, with 8 bases lying between them. The CDR3 loop reads CASSQDFGATNEKLFF. DNA for the CDR3: TGTGCCAGCAGCCAAGATTTCGGGGCAACTAATGAAAAACTGTTTTTT.

The genes are TRBV18 and TRBJ2-3; no clear D. V shed 5 bases and J shed 1 base, with 19 bases lying between them. CDR1 and CDR2 from the germline V gene are KGHSH and LQKENI. This CDR3 contains 17 residues. CDR3 in amino acids: CASSSLPRVPGTDTQYF. The CDR3 coding sequence is TGTGCCAGCTCATCACTTCCCCGAGTTCCCGGCACAGATACGCAGTATTTT.

The V and J genes are TRBV7-9 and TRBJ1-1; the D gene is possibly TRBD1 (5 bases). The germline CDR1 and CDR2 sequences are SEHNR and FQNEAQ (reference sequence). V lost 5 bases to trimming and J lost 4 bases, with 11 bases between them. This CDR3 region has 13 residues. In DNA, the CDR3 is TGTGCCAGCAGCCGAGACAGCGCCACTGAAGCTTTCTTT. This encodes CASSRDSATEAFF.

This chain links TRBV28 with TRBJ1-2; perhaps TRBD1 as D (5 bases). V dropped 3 bases and J dropped 5 bases, with 10 bases sitting between them. This CDR3 region has 13 residues. Germline CDR1 MDHEN, CDR2 SYDVKM. This CDR3 reads CASSLTGGYGYTF. The CDR3 nucleotides are TGTGCCAGCAGTTTGACGGGGGGATATGGCTACACCTTC.